Below, 18 T cell receptor beta chains from the same sample are listed, as sequenced in a study of beta chain features in type 1 diabetes. These receptors' antigens are unknown. Isolated RNA was reverse transcribed in full, so expressed TCRB transcripts were sequenced. The data were produced by immunoSEQ multiplex PCR, yet TCRdb's version contains in-frame clones alone and is incomplete. The sample holds approximately 15,000 clones, over 55% seen once. Findings and limits, study-wide: Shortening of TCRB CDR3s, moderate but significant, appeared in all four CD4+ subsets of Type 1 diabetes patients.

Material: Tregs from blood. The source of these receptors is a man aged 30-40 years with type 1 diabetes.

The chain combines TRBV6-6 with TRBJ1-5; no definite D call. The CDR3 consists of 11 residues. Germline CDR1 and CDR2: MNHNY and SVGAGI (reference sequence). Trimming removed 8 bases at V and 11 bases at J, with 13 bases between. This chain's CDR3 is CASSLGGAQHF. The CDR3 DNA reads as TGTGCCAGCTCCCTCGGCGGGGCCCAGCATTTT.

J is TRBJ2-1 and V is TRBV29-1; 12 bases are a match to TRBD2. Germline V gives CDR1 SQVTM, CDR2 ANQGSEA. The CDR3 totals 14 residues. With 8 bases clipped from V and 4 bases from J, the junction kept 6 bases outside the gene matches. DNA of the CDR3: TGCAGCTCTCAACTAGCGGGAGGTTACAATGAGCAGTTCTTC. Translating gives CSSQLAGGYNEQFF.

The genes are TRBV30 and TRBJ1-2, with no clear D. Trimming left V 6 bases short and J 2 bases short, with 13 bases between. This CDR3 contains 13 residues. CDR1 is GTSNPN and CDR2 is SVGIG in the germline V gene (reference sequence). The CDR3 region is CACPGPGNYGYTF. The DNA for the CDR3 is TGTGCCTGCCCTGGGCCAGGAAACTATGGCTACACCTTC.

This clone was recorded once. The chain is built from TRBV5-1 and TRBJ2-1; no clear D gene. Germline CDR1 is SGHRS and CDR2 is YFSETQ. The CDR3 runs 14 residues. Trimming took off 6 bases at V and 3 bases at J, with 13 bases between the two ends. The CDR3 DNA reads as TGCGCCAGCACCCGGCCAGGCCACTACAATGAGCAGTTCTTC. Its protein is CASTRPGHYNEQFF. Full variable domain (remainder filled in from reference TRBV5-1 and TRBJ2-1): KAGVTQTPRYLIKTRGQQVTLSCSPISGHRSVSWYQQTPGQGLQFLFEYFSETQRNKGNFPGRFSGRQFSNSRSEMNVSTLELGDSALYLCASTRPGHYNEQFFGPGTRLTVL.

This chain links TRBV5-5 with TRBJ2-1, with 9 positions matching TRBD2. Germline CDR1 SGHKS, CDR2 YYEKEE (reference sequence). The CDR3 runs 13 residues. The V gene end was trimmed by 7 bases and the J gene end by 5 bases; junction bases not matched to a gene: 4. CDR3 sequence: CASGAGGDNEQFF. DNA for the CDR3: TGTGCCAGCGGAGCGGGGGGCGACAATGAGCAGTTCTTC.

This clone was detected once. The chain links TRBV2 to TRBJ1-1; 7 bases match TRBD1. The CDR3 has 13 amino acids. CDR1 and CDR2 from the germline V gene are SNHLY and FYNNEI. V was clipped by 6 bases and J by 6 bases; unmatched bases: 7. Here the CDR3 DNA reads TGTGCCAGCAGAGTTACCCAGGGGGCTGAAGCTTTCTTT. Amino acids: CASRVTQGAEAFF. Based on the CDR3 plus reference TRBV2 and TRBJ1-1, the full variable domain is EPEVTQTPSHQVTQMGQEVILRCVPISNHLYFYWYRQILGQKVEFLVSFYNNEISEKSEIFDDQFSVERPDGSNFTLKIRSTKLEDSAMYFCASRVTQGAEAFFGQGTRLTVV.

The chain couples TRBV6-6 to TRBJ2-7, with 7 bases matching TRBD1. This CDR3 contains 13 residues. J lost 2 bases, V lost 11 bases, and 9 bases had no gene match. Germline CDR1 MNHNY, CDR2 SVGAGI (reference sequence). CDR3 residues: CASHRGDTYEQYF. CDR3 coding DNA: TGTGCCTCCCACAGGGGCGATACCTACGAGCAGTACTTC.

The rearrangement uses TRBV7-8 and TRBJ2-1, with a tentative D call TRBD2 (5 bases). V was clipped by 6 bases and J by 0 bases, with 12 bases between them. The CDR3 loop spans 15 amino acids. Germline values: CDR1 SGHVS, CDR2 FQNEAQ. Here the CDR3 DNA reads TGTGCCAGCAGGAGATCAGCGGACTCCTACAATGAGCAGTTCTTC. It yields the protein CASRRSADSYNEQFF.

This clone was observed once. This chain joins TRBV11-2 and TRBJ1-2; D is uncertain. Trimming removed 1 base at V and 8 bases at J, with 17 bases between. This CDR3 has 15 residues. In germline, CDR1 is SGHAT, CDR2 FQNNGV. The CDR3 region is CASSLGPEQARGYTF. CDR3 DNA sequence: TGTGCCAGCAGCTTAGGGCCCGAGCAGGCCCGAGGCTACACCTTC.

The chain links TRBV15 to TRBJ1-5; weak D call: TRBD1 (5 bases). The length of the CDR3 is 16 residues. The germline gives CDR1 LNHNV, CDR2 YYDKDF (reference sequence). V lost 1 base, J lost 4 bases, and 14 bases lay in between. The CDR3 DNA follows: TGTGCCACCAGCAGAGTCGTAGGGGCTCGGAATCAGCCCCAGCATTTT. Translating it yields CATSRVVGARNQPQHF.

This clone showed up just a few times. The V gene is TRBV19, the J gene TRBJ2-3, with 7 nucleotides matching TRBD2. Per germline, CDR1 LNHDA and CDR2 SQIVND (reference sequence). V dropped 6 bases and J dropped 4; count of bases not matched to a gene: 7. This CDR3 has 14 residues. The CDR3 nucleotides read TGTGCCAGTAGCCTAGGAGGACTAGCAGATACGCAGTATTTT. This encodes CASSLGGLADTQYF. The complete variable domain, with remaining parts taken from reference TRBV19 and TRBJ2-3, reads DGGITQSPKYLFRKEGQNVTLSCEQNLNHDAMYWYRQDPGQGLRLIYYSQIVNDFQKGDIAEGYSVSREKKESFPLTVTSAQKNPTAFYLCASSLGGLADTQYFGPGTRLTVL.

The chain links TRBV7-2 to TRBJ2-5, with no clear D. The end of the DNA fits TRBJ2-7 better, so the J call may be wrong. This CDR3 spans 13 amino acids. Germline CDR1 is SGHTA and CDR2 is FQGNSA. CDR3 DNA sequence: TGTGCCAGCAGCTTAACGACTTACTACGAGCAGTACTTC. This codes for CASSLTTYYEQYF.

This chain connects TRBV7-8 to TRBJ2-1; 7 positions agree with TRBD2. The CDR3 is made up of 15 amino acids. Germline-derived CDR1 and CDR2 are SGHVS and FQNEAQ. V trimming: 5 bases; J trimming: 10 bases; junction bases outside the gene matches: 14. The CDR3 spells CASSPGGSRAWEQFF. The CDR3 DNA follows: TGTGCCAGCAGCCCGGGCGGGAGCAGAGCATGGGAGCAGTTCTTC.

This clone has more than one count but fewer than ten. This chain joins TRBV19 and TRBJ2-3, with a weak D call TRBD2 (6 bases). V was pared by 9 bases and J by 5 bases, with 18 bases between. The CDR3 is 14 amino acids. The germline CDR1 and CDR2 sequences are LNHDA and SQIVND (reference sequence). The CDR3 bases are TGTGCCAGCAGCTGGGGAGGCGGAGAAGATACGCAGTATTTT. Amino acids: CASSWGGGEDTQYF.

J is TRBJ2-4 and V is TRBV2, with TRBD2 as a possible D gene (5 bases). V was clipped by 4 bases and J by 0 bases, with 16 bases between them. The CDR3 consists of 17 residues. Germline CDR1 is SNHLY and CDR2 is FYNNEI. The CDR3 here is CASSASGGRGAKNIQYF. Here the CDR3 DNA reads TGTGCCAGCAGTGCGTCTGGTGGTCGGGGAGCCAAAAACATTCAGTACTTC.

This clone has more than one count but fewer than ten. V is TRBV6-5 and J is TRBJ2-7; 8 bases align to TRBD2. V was pared by 2 bases and J by 0 bases, with 3 bases of the junction left unmatched. Germline V CDR1 and CDR2: MNHEY, SVGAGI. The CDR3 covers 15 residues. The CDR3 is CASSYGAGASYEQYF. The CDR3 nucleotides are TGTGCCAGCAGTTACGGAGCGGGGGCCTCCTACGAGCAGTACTTC.

This clone was found a few times. This chain connects TRBV7-9 to TRBJ1-5; a weak D match, TRBD1 (5 bases). From germline, CDR1 is SEHNR and CDR2 FQNEAQ (reference sequence). The CDR3 length is 15 residues. With 0 bases removed from V and 5 bases from J, the gap between germline ends came to 11 bases. The CDR3 nucleotides are TGTGCCAGCAGCTTAGCGGGACGGGGGGATCAGCCCCAGCATTTT. This gives the protein CASSLAGRGDQPQHF.

The chain links TRBV19 to TRBJ2-5; the D gene is possibly TRBD1 (6 bases). Germline V CDR1 and CDR2: LNHDA, SQIVND (reference sequence). V lost 8 bases, J lost 5 bases, and 18 bases lay in between. This CDR3 is built from 14 residues. This chain's CDR3 is CASSQGRTGETQYF. The CDR3 DNA is TGTGCCAGTTCACAGGGACGCACCGGGGAGACCCAGTACTTC.